These T cell receptor beta chains were read from a single sample in a study of a mutant IDH1 vaccine in newly diagnosed glioma. Generated by immunoSEQ multiplex PCR, the TCRdb table keeps only in-frame clones and is missing some. The sample shows 60,000 or so clones, about 85% of them seen only once. No antigen is known for these receptors. This sample comprised PBMCs, obtained from a glioma patient whose treatment included an IDH1 peptide vaccine. The receptors were gathered from a young man with glioma. The CDR3 runs from the conserved cysteine through the conserved F or W. D genes are given only for firm matches. Where a row states a size, it is once, few, many or the class of an expanded clone; other rows omit it.

V gene: TRBV7-9; J gene: TRBJ2-7; clone size: NA; D gene: NA; CDR3 DNA: TGTGCCAGCAGCCCATCATGGCAGTTCTACGAGCAGTACTTC; CDR3 protein: CASSPSWQFYEQYF
V gene: TRBV5-6; J gene: TRBJ1-5; clone size: NA; D gene: NA; CDR3 DNA: TGTGCCAGCAGCTTGCGGAGGAGCAATCAGCCCCAGCATTTT; CDR3 protein: CASSLRRSNQPQHF
V gene: TRBV7-6; J gene: TRBJ1-1; clone size: NA; D gene: NA; CDR3 DNA: TGTGCCAGCAGAACCGGGACAAGCAAAGCTTTCTTT; CDR3 protein: CASRTGTSKAFF
V gene: TRBV5-1; J gene: TRBJ2-5; clone size: NA; D gene: NA; CDR3 DNA: TGCGCCAGCAGCTTGGGCCGGGGCGAGACCCAGTACTTC; CDR3 protein: CASSLGRGETQYF
V gene: TRBV11-2; J gene: TRBJ2-5; clone size: NA; D gene: TRBD1; CDR3 DNA: TGTGCCAGCACCGGGACAGGGGGTGAGACCCAGTACTTC; CDR3 protein: CASTGTGGETQYF
V gene: TRBV7-8; J gene: TRBJ2-7; clone size: NA; D gene: NA; CDR3 DNA: TGTGCCAGCAGCCCCTTAAGGGGGGGGTCCTACGAGCAGTACTTC; CDR3 protein: CASSPLRGGSYEQYF
V gene: TRBV5-1; J gene: TRBJ2-7; clone size: NA; D gene: NA; CDR3 DNA: TGCGCCAGCAGCTTGGAGGGCAGGGAGGTCTACGAGCAGTACTTC; CDR3 protein: CASSLEGREVYEQYF
V gene: TRBV10-3; J gene: TRBJ1-4; clone size: few; D gene: NA; CDR3 DNA: TGTGCCATCAGTGCGGGGGGCTTTAATGAAAAACTGTTTTTT; CDR3 protein: CAISAGGFNEKLFF
V gene: TRBV6-5; J gene: TRBJ2-4; clone size: NA; D gene: NA; CDR3 DNA: TGTGCCAGCAGGGCAGAATTAGCCAAAAACATTCAGTACTTC; CDR3 protein: CASRAELAKNIQYF
V gene: TRBV19; J gene: TRBJ2-2; clone size: NA; D gene: NA; CDR3 DNA: TGTGCCAGTAGGGCAGGGATGAACACCGGGGAGCTGTTTTTT; CDR3 protein: CASRAGMNTGELFF
V gene: TRBV2; J gene: TRBJ1-2; clone size: few; D gene: NA; CDR3 DNA: TGTGCCAGCAGTGAAAGGTCCGGCAGGGGCTACACCTTC; CDR3 protein: CASSERSGRGYTF
V gene: TRBV5-1; J gene: TRBJ1-1; clone size: NA; D gene: TRBD1; CDR3 DNA: TGCGCCAGCAGCAGACCGGGACAGGGGGACACTGAAGCTTTCTTT; CDR3 protein: CASSRPGQGDTEAFF
V gene: TRBV7-8; J gene: TRBJ1-1; clone size: once; D gene: NA; CDR3 DNA: TGTGCCAGCAGCCAAAATAGTGGGGGCATGAACACTGAAGCTTTCTTT; CDR3 protein: CASSQNSGGMNTEAFF
V gene: TRBV11-3; J gene: TRBJ2-5; clone size: NA; D gene: NA; CDR3 DNA: TGTGCCAGCAGCTTAGTATCGGGTGAGACCCAGTACTTC; CDR3 protein: CASSLVSGETQYF
V gene: TRBV19; J gene: TRBJ1-2; clone size: NA; D gene: TRBD1; CDR3 DNA: TGTGCCAGTAGTATGACAGGGGGAGACTATGGCTACACCTTC; CDR3 protein: CASSMTGGDYGYTF
V gene: TRBV28; J gene: TRBJ1-5; clone size: NA; D gene: NA; CDR3 DNA: TGTGCCACCAATGGGGACACCTCCGTGGGTAGCAATCAGCCCCAGCATTTT; CDR3 protein: CATNGDTSVGSNQPQHF
V gene: TRBV4-1; J gene: TRBJ1-1; clone size: NA; D gene: TRBD1; CDR3 DNA: TGCGCCAGCAGCCATCCCGGGACAGGACCATCCTGGAACACTGAAGCTTTCTTT; CDR3 protein: CASSHPGTGPSWNTEAFF
V gene: TRBV15; J gene: TRBJ1-5; clone size: NA; D gene: NA; CDR3 DNA: TGTGCCACCAGCAGAGGGTGGGGGGAAGGACAGCCCCAGCATTTT; CDR3 protein: CATSRGWGEGQPQHF
V gene: TRBV2; J gene: TRBJ2-7; clone size: NA; D gene: NA; CDR3 DNA: TGTGCCAGCACCGAAGCATCCGGGCATGTCGGGACCCACGAGCAGTACTTC; CDR3 protein: CASTEASGHVGTHEQYF
V gene: TRBV5-5; J gene: TRBJ1-5; clone size: few; D gene: NA; CDR3 DNA: TGTGCCAGCAGCCTTTACAATAGCAATCAGCCCCAGCATTTT; CDR3 protein: CASSLYNSNQPQHF